One and the same sample provided the 31 T cell receptor beta chains below, sequenced in a study of blood T cell repertoires in COVID-19. Method: immunoSEQ multiplex PCR; TCRdb's copy keeps in-frame clones and lacks some. The table records 350,000 to 450,000 clones, just over 90% of them present only once. The sequenced sample consisted of PBMCs or T cells enriched from blood (not recorded which). Every receptor here comes from a woman in her thirties or forties who had been exposed to COVID-19.

The chain is built from TRBV2 and TRBJ1-2, with 9 positions matching TRBD1. Germline CDR1 SNHLY, CDR2 FYNNEI. J gave up 4 bases and V 2 bases, and 5 bases lay outside the gene matches. The CDR3 spans 15 residues. The CDR3 nucleotides are TGTGCCAGCAGTGAATTAGGGACAGGGAGCTATGGCTACACCTTC. The encoded protein is CASSELGTGSYGYTF.

The chain recombines TRBV7-9 with TRBJ2-1, with D possibly being TRBD2 (6 bases). The CDR3 extends over 14 amino acids. Germline V gives CDR1 SEHNR, CDR2 FQNEAQ (reference sequence). V was shortened by 1 base and J by 6 bases, with 10 bases between the two germline ends. The CDR3 sequence: CASSLDGGSNEQFF. The CDR3 DNA sequence: TGTGCCAGCAGCTTAGATGGGGGGTCCAATGAGCAGTTCTTC. Drawing the rest from reference TRBV7-9 and TRBJ2-1, the complete variable domain is DTGVSQNPRHKITKRGQNVTFRCDPISEHNRLYWYRQTLGQGPEFLTYFQNEAQLEKSRLLSDRFSAERPKGSFSTLEIQRTEQGDSAMYLCASSLDGGSNEQFFGPGTRLTVL.

The chain employs TRBV5-1 and TRBJ1-1; a possible D gene is TRBD1 (5 bases). Per germline, CDR1 SGHRS and CDR2 YFSETQ. The V gene lost 3 bases and the J gene lost 1 base, with 10 bases spanning the gap. The CDR3 totals 14 residues. This chain's CDR3 is CASSWDGGNTEAFF. CDR3 in DNA: TGCGCCAGCAGCTGGGACGGGGGGAACACTGAAGCTTTCTTT.

The chain has TRBV7-9 and TRBJ1-2; 9 nucleotides match TRBD1. Germline V gene data show CDR1 as SEHNR and CDR2 as FQNEAQ (reference sequence). The CDR3 extends over 14 amino acids. The V gene end was trimmed by 3 bases and the J gene end by 2 bases; junction bases not matched to a gene: 1. CDR3 coding DNA: TGTGCCAGCAGCTTCGGGACAGGGAACTATGGCTACACCTTC. It translates to CASSFGTGNYGYTF.

Written as DNA, the CDR3 is TGTGCCAGCAGTGGACAAAATGGCTACACCTTC. Translation gives CASSGQNGYTF. The chain recombines TRBV27 with TRBJ1-2, with a weak D call TRBD1 (5 bases). This CDR3 has 11 residues. Germline loops: CDR1 MNHEY, CDR2 SMNVEV (reference sequence). Trimming took off 5 bases at V and 6 bases at J, with 7 bases between the two ends.

The rearrangement joins TRBV24-1 to TRBJ2-1; unclear D gene. Trimming left V 6 bases short and J 0 bases short, with 14 bases between. This CDR3 has 16 residues. Per germline, CDR1 KGHDR and CDR2 SFDVKD. CDR3 region: CATSSSAPSSYNEQFF. DNA of the CDR3: TGTGCCACCAGTAGTTCAGCGCCTAGCTCCTACAATGAGCAGTTCTTC.

The genes are TRBV6-5 and TRBJ1-5; 9 nucleotides agree with TRBD1. Trimming took 9 bases from V and 5 from J; bases not matched to a gene: 2. The CDR3 is made up of 12 amino acids. Per the germline V gene, CDR1 is MNHEY and CDR2 is SVGAGI. CDR3 sequence (DNA): TGTGCCAGTCGGACAGGGGATCAGCCCCAGCATTTT. This sequence encodes CASRTGDQPQHF.

The chain couples TRBV27 to TRBJ2-7; a possible D gene is TRBD1 (6 bases). CDR3 length equals 16 residues. Germline V gene data show CDR1 as MNHEY and CDR2 as SMNVEV (reference sequence). Trimming stripped 6 bases from V and 3 bases from J, with 21 bases between. The CDR3 bases are TGTGCCAGCAGAAAGGTGGGGGCGGGTGGCGTCTACGAGCAGTACTTC. The encoded protein is CASRKVGAGGVYEQYF.

V usage is TRBV21-1 and J usage is TRBJ2-3; TRBD2, as called in the table, went unchecked against the DNA. TRBV21-1 counts as a pseudogene. The CDR3 totals 15 residues. In DNA, the CDR3 is TGTGCCAGCAGCTCAAGGACTACTAGCACAGATACGCAGTATTTT. As protein: CASSSRTTSTDTQYF.

The rearrangement joins TRBV7-6 to TRBJ2-1, with a weak D call TRBD2 (6 bases). Germline CDR1 SGHVS, CDR2 FNYEAQ. The CDR3 spans 14 residues. Trimming pared 8 bases from V and 6 bases from J, leaving 17 bases between. CDR3 DNA sequence: TGTGCCAGCCGTAGGGGCGGGGAAGCCAATGAGCAGTTCTTC. Amino acids: CASRRGGEANEQFF.

The CDR3 sequence is CASSPRDSPYGYTF. CDR3 nucleotide sequence: TGTGCCAGCTCACCTCGGGACAGCCCCTATGGCTACACCTTC. The chain links TRBV18 to TRBJ1-2; 7 bases are shared with TRBD1. V was clipped by 3 bases and J by 4 bases; unmatched bases: 5. Germline CDR1 and CDR2: KGHSH and LQKENI. There are 14 residues in the CDR3.

This chain connects TRBV12-5 to TRBJ2-5; 7 bases are a match to TRBD2. V was pared by 4 bases and J by 7 bases, with 3 bases of the junction left unmatched. Per the germline V gene, CDR1 is LGHNT and CDR2 is FRNRAP. The CDR3 spans 12 residues. The CDR3 protein is CASGWGEGTQYF. The CDR3 coding sequence is TGTGCTAGTGGTTGGGGGGAGGGGACCCAGTACTTC.

This clone was detected a few times. This rearrangement joins TRBV5-1 to TRBJ1-2; D call uncertain. Germline-derived CDR1 and CDR2 are SGHRS and YFSETQ. V was pared by 4 bases and J by 0 bases, with 13 bases between. This CDR3 comprises 15 residues. CDR3 nucleotides: TGCGCCAGCAGCGTGGACGGAACTACTAACTATGGCTACACCTTC. Translation: CASSVDGTTNYGYTF.

This clone was observed a single time. The chain links TRBV7-9 to TRBJ2-1; no firm D call. V lost 1 base and J 9 bases, leaving 13 bases between the germline ends. Germline assignment: CDR1 SEHNR and CDR2 FQNEAQ (reference sequence). There are 14 residues in the CDR3. The DNA for the CDR3 is TGTGCCAGCAGCTTAGGTGGTATCGAGCCTGAGCAGTTCTTC. It is translated as CASSLGGIEPEQFF.

This chain joins TRBV7-2 and TRBJ1-5; D gene uncertain. Germline CDR1 reads SGHTA; CDR2 reads FQGNSA. The CDR3 is 16 residues long. Trimming cost V 5 bases and J 3 bases, with 17 bases left between them. CDR3 loop: CASSGVGSGINQPQHF. The DNA for the CDR3 is TGTGCCAGCAGCGGGGTGGGCAGCGGGATCAATCAGCCCCAGCATTTT.

V usage is TRBV9 and J usage is TRBJ1-1; tentatively, D is TRBD1 (6 bases). The CDR3 consists of 17 residues. Looked up from germline, CDR1 is SGDLS and CDR2 is YYNGEE. V was cut by 2 bases and J by 0 bases, with 17 bases left in between. In nucleotides, the CDR3 is TGTGCCAGCAGCGTCGATACCCCCGGGACACTGAACACTGAAGCTTTCTTT. Translating it yields CASSVDTPGTLNTEAFF.

The V call is TRBV5-1, the J call TRBJ1-1; D is unresolved. V gave up 1 base and J gave up 2 bases, with 15 bases separating them. CDR1 and CDR2 from the germline V gene are SGHRS and YFSETQ. There are 16 residues in the CDR3. The CDR3 DNA is TGCGCCAGCAGCTTGCTACCTTTGGGCCGTAACACTGAAGCTTTCTTT. Translating gives CASSLLPLGRNTEAFF.

This chain's CDR3 is CASSLIAGGLADTQYF. CDR3 DNA: TGCGCCAGCAGCTTGATAGCGGGGGGGCTTGCAGATACGCAGTATTTT. V and J are TRBV5-1 and TRBJ2-3; 11 positions match TRBD2. The CDR3 spans 16 residues. The germline V gene encodes CDR1 SGHRS and CDR2 YFSETQ. Trimming at V came to 1 base and at J to 4 bases, leaving 5 bases not matched to a gene.

V gene TRBV18 combines with J gene TRBJ2-5, with 8 bases lining up with TRBD2. CDR3 length equals 14 residues. The V and J ends lost 6 bases and 2 bases, in that order; junction bases with no gene match: 5. The germline gives CDR1 KGHSH, CDR2 LQKENI. CDR3 residues: CASSPGGGQETQYF. The DNA for the CDR3 is TGTGCCAGCTCCCCCGGCGGGGGGCAAGAGACCCAGTACTTC.

CDR3 protein: CAWSPVHRSNQPQHF. DNA of the CDR3: TGTGCCTGGAGCCCGGTCCACCGAAGCAATCAGCCCCAGCATTTT. The gene calls are TRBV30 and TRBJ1-5, with unresolved D. Germline assignment: CDR1 GTSNPN and CDR2 SVGIG (reference sequence). Trimming stripped 3 bases from V and 1 base from J, with 13 bases between. The CDR3 runs 15 residues.

This clone appeared once. This sequence joins TRBV19 and TRBJ1-2; 8 nucleotides agree with TRBD1. The CDR3 spans 13 residues. Unmatched junction bases numbered 8, after V lost 6 bases and J lost 8 bases. The germline V gene encodes CDR1 LNHDA and CDR2 SQIVND (reference sequence). Here the CDR3 DNA reads TGTGCCAGTAGACAAAGGACAGGGCCCGGCTACACCTTC. It specifies CASRQRTGPGYTF.

The chain combines TRBV13 with TRBJ2-1; D is possibly TRBD1 (6 bases). Germline assignment: CDR1 PRHDT and CDR2 FYEKMQ (reference sequence). This CDR3 has 13 residues. Trimming removed 2 bases from V and 5 bases from J, with 7 bases in between. The CDR3 bases are TGTGCCAGCAGCTTAAAGGGGGACAATGAGCAGTTCTTC. As protein: CASSLKGDNEQFF.

The V and J genes are TRBV7-2 and TRBJ1-2; the match to TRBD1 covers 10 bases. The CDR3 covers 15 residues. With V trimmed by 1 base and J by 7 bases, 6 bases remained unmatched. CDR1 and CDR2 (germline): SGHTA, FQGNSA. This CDR3 reads CASSLVRQGAGGYTF. The CDR3, as DNA: TGTGCCAGCAGCTTAGTCCGACAGGGGGCGGGTGGCTACACCTTC.

The CDR3 loop is CASSQERNTQYF. The CDR3 DNA reads TGTGCCAGCAGCCAAGAGAGGAATACGCAGTATTTT. The V call is TRBV3-1 (or the pseudogene TRBV3-2), the J call TRBJ2-3; D gene ambiguous. This CDR3 has 12 amino acids. Germline CDR1 and CDR2: LGHDT and YNNKEL (reference sequence). Trimming took off 0 bases at V and 7 bases at J, with 5 bases between the two ends.

V and J are TRBV6-5 and TRBJ1-3; D unclear. With 6 bases removed from V and 2 bases from J, the gap between germline ends came to 14 bases. CDR1 MNHEY and CDR2 SVGAGI come from the germline V gene. The CDR3 has 15 amino acids. In DNA, the CDR3 is TGTGCCAGCAGAACACGTATCAGTGCTGGAAACACCATATATTTT. This encodes CASRTRISAGNTIYF.

J is TRBJ2-7 and V is TRBV5-1; tentatively, D is TRBD2 (6 bases). Germline V lookup: CDR1 SGHRS, CDR2 YFSETQ. CDR3 length equals 14 residues. Deletions cut 6 bases from V and 6 bases from J, with 19 bases between. The CDR3 sequence is CASTRGTGPGEQYF. The CDR3 DNA is TGCGCCAGCACCCGGGGGACCGGGCCAGGCGAGCAGTACTTC.

This clone was seen once. The gene calls are TRBV3-1 (or the pseudogene TRBV3-2) and TRBJ2-1; D gene unclear. This CDR3 spans 15 amino acids. V was clipped by 1 base and J by 6 bases, with 13 bases between them. CDR1 is LGHDT and CDR2 is YNNKEL in the germline V gene (reference sequence). In nucleotides, the CDR3 is TGTGCCAGCAGCCAAGGCAGTAGTGGCGGCAATGAGCAGTTCTTC. The encoded protein is CASSQGSSGGNEQFF.

The chain links TRBV18 to TRBJ1-1, with 7 bases lining up with TRBD1. V was clipped by 5 bases and J by 1 base; unmatched bases: 7. There are 15 residues in the CDR3. Germline-derived CDR1 and CDR2 are KGHSH and LQKENI. The CDR3: CASSRSGTENTEAFF. The CDR3, as DNA: TGTGCCAGCTCAAGGTCTGGGACAGAGAACACTGAAGCTTTCTTT.

The chain is built from TRBV29-1 and TRBJ1-2; the D gene is possibly TRBD1 (5 bases). The germline V gene has CDR1 SQVTM and CDR2 ANQGSEA. The CDR3 runs 11 residues. The ends were cut back, 6 bases at V and 5 bases at J, with 10 bases in the middle. CDR3 sequence reads: CSVQGVYGYTF. The DNA of the CDR3 is TGCAGCGTCCAAGGGGTGTATGGCTACACCTTC.

The J gene is TRBJ2-7, the V gene TRBV6-5; no firm D call. Trimming pared 4 bases from V and 3 bases from J, leaving 10 bases between. This CDR3 spans 13 amino acids. The germline gives CDR1 MNHEY, CDR2 SVGAGI. The CDR3 spells CASSSNGDYEQYF. CDR3 in DNA: TGTGCCAGCAGTTCCAACGGAGACTACGAGCAGTACTTC.

The chain uses TRBV30 and TRBJ1-6, with D hard to call. Germline assignment: CDR1 GTSNPN and CDR2 SVGIG (reference sequence). V was cut by 0 bases and J by 7 bases, with 7 bases left in between. The CDR3 is 13 residues long. DNA of the CDR3: TGTGCCTGGAGTGTACAAATCAATTCACCCCTCCACTTT. It yields the protein CAWSVQINSPLHF.